This T cell receptor beta chain was obtained from a study of cytotoxic CD8 clonotypes in ibrutinib-treated CLL. Losses at the gene ends were 7 bases for V and 1 base for J; bases not matched to a gene: 4. Looked up from germline, CDR1 is MNHEY and CDR2 is SMNVEV (reference sequence). The CDR3 extends over 14 amino acids. Sequenced by immunoSEQ multiplex PCR; TCRdb stores in-frame clones only, minus some. The table shows thousands of clones, with around 74% occurring only once. This receptor was identified in a human donor with chronic lymphocytic leukemia. The chain combines TRBV27 with TRBJ2-7; TRBD2 aligns across 10 bases. The specimen comprised PBMCs, sampled before ibrutinib treatment. The DNA for the CDR3 is TGTGCCAGCACAAATAGCGGGAGGTCCTACGAGCAGTACTTC. Translated: CASTNSGRSYEQYF.